One sample yielded the 23 T cell receptor beta chains listed below, sequenced in a study of blood T cell repertoires in COVID-19. Sequencing was performed with immunoSEQ multiplex PCR; in TCRdb, only in-frame clones are kept and a portion is missing. The repertoire holds fewer than 250,000 clones, with approximately 90% as singletons. The sequencing sample was made of peripheral blood. These receptors all stem from a man younger than 40 with acute or convalescent COVID-19.

This sequence joins TRBV3-1 (or the pseudogene TRBV3-2) and TRBJ1-1; 7 bases fit TRBD1. V shed 1 base, J shed 2 bases, and the junction held 10 bases outside the gene matches. CDR3 length: 17 amino acids. Looked up from germline, CDR1 is LGHDT and CDR2 is YNNKEL (reference sequence). The CDR3 protein is CASSQGRAGGTNTEAFF. In nucleotides, the CDR3 is TGTGCCAGCAGCCAAGGGAGGGCAGGGGGGACCAACACTGAAGCTTTCTTT.

The genes are TRBV28 and TRBJ1-6; TRBD1 agrees at 8 bases. The length of the CDR3 is 15 residues. V lost 5 bases to trimming and J lost 9 bases; unmatched junction nucleotides: 9. The germline gives CDR1 MDHEN, CDR2 SYDVKM. CDR3 amino acids: CASSSLTGASSPLHF. The CDR3 nucleotides are TGTGCCAGCAGTAGTTTGACAGGGGCTTCTTCACCCCTCCACTTT. The complete variable domain, with remaining parts taken from reference TRBV28 and TRBJ1-6, reads DVKVTQSSRYLVKRTGEKVFLECVQDMDHENMFWYRQDPGLGLRLIYFSYDVKMKEKGDIPEGYSVSREKKERFSLILESASTNQTSMYLCASSSLTGASSPLHFGNGTRLTVT.

V usage is TRBV18 and J usage is TRBJ2-5; no firm D call. Deletions cut 1 base from V and 3 bases from J, with 15 bases between. Germline-derived CDR1 and CDR2 are KGHSH and LQKENI. The CDR3 covers 16 residues. The CDR3 DNA follows: TGTGCCAGCTCACCACTTTCAGGTTACCTAAAAGAGACCCAGTACTTC. Protein product: CASSPLSGYLKETQYF.

The gene calls are TRBV27 and TRBJ2-3; D perhaps matches TRBD1 (5 bases). The CDR3 totals 12 residues. Germline V CDR1 and CDR2: MNHEY, SMNVEV (reference sequence). With 6 bases removed from V and 11 bases from J, the gap between germline ends came to 15 bases. The chain's CDR3 is CASRPTEWLQYF. CDR3 nucleotide sequence: TGTGCCAGCAGGCCGACAGAGTGGCTGCAGTATTTT.

This clone was seen just once. This rearrangement joins TRBV7-2 to TRBJ1-5; TRBD1 matches 7 bases. The V segment lost 6 bases and the J segment 0 bases; nucleotides outside the gene matches: 14. In germline, CDR1 is SGHTA, CDR2 FQGNSA. This CDR3 is built from 18 residues. The DNA of the CDR3 is TGTGCCAGCAGTTCTGGAAGGGGGCAGGGGCGTAGCAATCAGCCCCAGCATTTT. Translation: CASSSGRGQGRSNQPQHF. The full variable domain, rest sourced from reference TRBV7-2 and TRBJ1-5, is GAGVSQSPSNKVTEKGKDVELRCDPISGHTALYWYRQSLGQGLEFLIYFQGNSAPDKSGLPSDRFSAERTGGSVSTLTIQRTQQEDSAVYLCASSSGRGQGRSNQPQHFGDGTRLSIL.

This clone was seen a handful of times. The V and J genes are TRBV19 and TRBJ1-2; perhaps TRBD1 as D (5 bases). The CDR3 length is 14 residues. Germline CDR1 reads LNHDA; CDR2 reads SQIVND (reference sequence). V lost 5 bases and J lost 3, with 13 bases in between. The CDR3 nucleotides are TGTGCCAGTAGTCCCCCCAGGGCGGACTATGGCTACACCTTC. It encodes CASSPPRADYGYTF. Drawing the rest from reference TRBV19 and TRBJ1-2, the complete variable domain is DGGITQSPKYLFRKEGQNVTLSCEQNLNHDAMYWYRQDPGQGLRLIYYSQIVNDFQKGDIAEGYSVSREKKESFPLTVTSAQKNPTAFYLCASSPPRADYGYTFGSGTRLTVV.

The CDR3 is CASNRQGSQPQHF. CDR3 bases: TGTGCCAGCAATCGACAGGGCTCCCAGCCCCAGCATTTT. This chain joins TRBV12-3 or TRBV12-4 and TRBJ1-5, with 7 bases lining up with TRBD1. This CDR3 has 13 residues. Losses at the gene ends were 7 bases for V and 7 bases for J; bases not matched to a gene: 7.

The V call is TRBV30, the J call TRBJ2-6; perhaps TRBD2 as D (5 bases). Trimming cost V 4 bases and J 4 bases, with 14 bases left between them. This CDR3 is 15 amino acids long. Germline CDR1 reads GTSNPN; CDR2 reads SVGIG (reference sequence). CDR3 nucleotide sequence: TGTGCCTGGACTCCAGGACTGTGGGGGGCCAACGTCCTGACTTTC. It encodes CAWTPGLWGANVLTF.

V and J are TRBV27 and TRBJ2-1; D perhaps matches TRBD2 (6 bases). The CDR3 totals 15 residues. V was cut by 3 bases and J by 0 bases, with 9 bases left in between. From germline, CDR1 is MNHEY and CDR2 SMNVEV (reference sequence). The CDR3 reads CASSLRGISYNEQFF. The CDR3 nucleotides read TGTGCCAGCAGTTTGCGGGGCATCTCCTACAATGAGCAGTTCTTC.

The rearrangement uses TRBV6-5 and TRBJ2-7, with 7 bases lining up with TRBD1. Trimming cost V 2 bases and J 2 bases; bases outside gene matches: 6. The CDR3 length is 15 residues. The germline V gene has CDR1 MNHEY and CDR2 SVGAGI. CDR3 DNA: TGTGCCAGCAGTTACGAGGGGGCCCAAACCTACGAGCAGTACTTC. Translated, it gives CASSYEGAQTYEQYF.

The genes are TRBV2 and TRBJ1-6; 7 bases line up with TRBD1. V gave up 6 bases and J gave up 7 bases; unmatched junction bases: 6. The CDR3 sequence is 14 residues long. CDR1 and CDR2 (germline): SNHLY, FYNNEI. The chain's CDR3 is CASRTGTANSPLHF. CDR3 sequence (DNA): TGTGCCAGCAGGACCGGGACAGCCAATTCACCCCTCCACTTT.

The chain carries TRBV11-2 and TRBJ1-4; 7 nucleotides agree with TRBD1. V lost 1 base to trimming and J lost 8 bases; unmatched junction nucleotides: 7. The CDR3 is made up of 15 amino acids. Germline lookup yields CDR1 SGHAT and CDR2 FQNNGV. The CDR3 DNA reads TGTGCCAGCAGCTTAGGGAACAGGGGCCGAGAAAAACTGTTTTTT. Translating gives CASSLGNRGREKLFF.

This clone was found once. CDR3 sequence (DNA): TGTGCCACCCTGAGGGACAGTGAAAAACTGTTTTTT. It encodes CATLRDSEKLFF. This chain uses TRBV28 with TRBJ1-4; 7 positions agree with TRBD1. The CDR3 runs to 12 residues. Unmatched junction bases numbered 6, after V lost 10 bases and J lost 7 bases. CDR1 is MDHEN, CDR2 SYDVKM, per germline.

The gene calls are TRBV3-1 (or the pseudogene TRBV3-2) and TRBJ2-7; 7 bases match TRBD2. The CDR3 is 12 residues long. Unmatched junction bases numbered 8, after V lost 4 bases and J lost 11 bases. Germline V gene lookup returns CDR1 LGHDT and CDR2 YNNKEL (reference sequence). The CDR3 coding sequence is TGTGCCAGCAGCCCCCGGCGGGGGACGGAGTACTTC. Translation: CASSPRRGTEYF.

The genes are TRBV5-4 and TRBJ2-7; D possibly corresponds to TRBD2 (6 bases). CDR1 is SGHNT and CDR2 is YYREEE in the germline V gene (reference sequence). The length of the CDR3 is 17 residues. V lost 0 bases and J lost 3, with 19 bases in between. The DNA of the CDR3 is TGTGCCAGCAGCTTGGGGGTCCCCGGGACTTCTTACTACGAGCAGTACTTC. As protein: CASSLGVPGTSYYEQYF.

The chain links TRBV28 to TRBJ1-4; D is ambiguous. CDR1 is MDHEN and CDR2 is SYDVKM in the germline V gene. CDR3 length: 13 residues. Between the trimmed V and J ends, which lost 8 bases and 8 bases, there was a span of 15 bases. CDR3 coding DNA: TGTGCCAGCCAGCAAGGGAGGAGAGAAAAACTGTTTTTT. The encoded protein is CASQQGRREKLFF.

This chain links TRBV9 with TRBJ2-5, with 8 bases identical to TRBD2. The CDR3 runs 17 residues. V was pared by 3 bases and J by 2 bases, with 12 bases of the junction left unmatched. Germline V CDR1 and CDR2: SGDLS, YYNGEE. CDR3 nucleotide sequence: TGTGCCAGCAGCGCAACGGGGGGGCCAGGGGCACAAGAGACCCAGTACTTC. This translates into CASSATGGPGAQETQYF.

This clone has more than one count but fewer than ten. The gene calls are TRBV5-5 and TRBJ2-1; D is unresolved. V was pared by 4 bases and J by 7 bases, with 12 bases between. Germline V lookup: CDR1 SGHKS, CDR2 YYEKEE (reference sequence). The CDR3 is made up of 13 amino acids. The DNA for the CDR3 is TGTGCCAGCAGCGCCCTGGTGAGTAATGAGCAGTTCTTC. It codes for CASSALVSNEQFF.

The chain couples TRBV19 to TRBJ1-2; TRBD1 is a possible D gene (5 bases). With 7 bases removed from V and 7 bases from J, the gap between germline ends came to 16 bases. This CDR3 has 13 amino acids. CDR1 is LNHDA, CDR2 SQIVND, per germline (reference sequence). The CDR3 DNA follows: TGTGCCAGTACCCCAGGAGGGGTCCCTGGCTACACCTTC. It translates to CASTPGGVPGYTF.

The chain carries TRBV6-6 and TRBJ2-5; 9 bases align to TRBD1. Germline lookup yields CDR1 MNHNY and CDR2 SVGAGI (reference sequence). CDR3 length: 16 residues. V shed 5 bases and J 1 base; nucleotides not matched to a gene: 8. The CDR3 bases are TGTGCCAGCAGTAAGGACAGGGGAACCCCCCAAGAGACCCAGTACTTC. This translates into CASSKDRGTPQETQYF.

The V gene is TRBV7-8, the J gene TRBJ1-5, with TRBD1 matching 8 bases. Trimming cost V 1 base and J 6 bases; bases outside gene matches: 8. The CDR3 has 16 residues. CDR1 is SGHVS and CDR2 is FQNEAQ in the germline V gene. In DNA, the CDR3 is TGTGCCAGCAGCTTAGACGGTTGGACAGGGACTCAGCCCCAGCATTTT. This encodes CASSLDGWTGTQPQHF.

This chain joins TRBV6-6 and TRBJ1-4; 7 bases agree with TRBD1. The germline CDR1 and CDR2 sequences are MNHNY and SVGAGI (reference sequence). The CDR3 covers 16 residues. V gave up 0 bases and J gave up 3 bases; unmatched junction bases: 4. The CDR3 sequence: CASSYSQGLSNEKLFF. CDR3 bases: TGTGCCAGCAGTTACTCACAGGGGTTATCTAATGAAAAACTGTTTTTT.

J is TRBJ2-7 and V is TRBV3-1 (or the pseudogene TRBV3-2); 12 positions agree with TRBD2. V was pared by 4 bases and J by 2 bases, with 3 bases of the junction left unmatched. Germline V gives CDR1 LGHDT, CDR2 YNNKEL (reference sequence). CDR3 length: 15 residues. The CDR3 reads CASSLRLAGAYEQYF. CDR3 sequence (DNA): TGTGCCAGCAGCCTCCGACTAGCGGGGGCCTACGAGCAGTACTTC.